The text below deals with one T cell receptor (beta chain). Its recognized antigen is unknown. Per-base quality was not reported, and no clone a single base away is much larger than it. TCRbeta CDR3 regions were amplified from genomic DNA by means of the immunoSEQ Assay, a bias-controlled multiplex PCR. As for the original processing: Nucleated cell counts per sample were estimated from amplification of reference gene primers within the assay. To quantify the absolute abundance of each unique TCRbeta CDR3 rearrangement, sequence reads were collapsed and filtered. For each sample, productive Simpson clonality was calculated as the square root of Simpson's diversity index across productive rearrangements. TCRdb stores this immuneACCESS table with in-frame sequences only. Part of the clones is absent; in the studies checked, under half of the shortfall reflects unresolved V genes, and no reason is known for the rest. From that table come the V and J calls and clone size; the DNA was used to work out D and trimming. The sample has tens of thousands of clones on record, approximately 84% of them singletons. The top ten clones comprise roughly 6.7% of the sample.

This record comes from a study of blood T cell repertoires in COVID-19 (dated by TCRdb to about 2020). In terms of the full investigation: Samples from collaborators originated in the United States, Italy and Spain and spanned both the acute and convalescent phases of COVID-19. The material from the prospective study consisted of cDNA or gDNA derived from T cells, B-cell-depleted T cells, or PBMCs. Deeply sampled blood TCRbeta repertoires from subjects exposed to, actively infected with, or recovered from COVID-19 were included in the dataset. A freely available public database, intended as a resource for researchers studying the immune response to SARS-CoV-2, is where the repertoires were released. Samples came from the ongoing ImmuneRACE study (first 160 participants) plus 1,254 subjects from 6 global collaborators. The sample metadata nearly always contained a de-identified subject ID, COVID-19 status, age in years and sex. Where HLA class I and class II types were available, the types were taken from metadata supplied by the sample provider, not from assay-based typing. The investigation overall reported the following: Clinical and demographic metadata were provided uncurated, with the amount varying by source and participant.

In Seattle, one collaborating source enrolled patients while the infection was active and tracked those patients longitudinally over the course of disease. Collaborating institutions collected whole blood in K2EDTA tubes following their own protocols. For TCRbeta analysis, collaborators shipped samples in one of three forms: frozen whole blood, isolated PBMCs, or DNA extracted from either of those sample types. Trimming takes 5 bases from V and 4 bases from J, and the germline ends sit 14 bases apart. CDR3 length: 15 amino acids, cysteine to phenylalanine. The CDR3 DNA has 45 bases and is translated from base 1. CDR1 is given as SGHNT and CDR2 as YENEEA, both from the germline V gene.

This TCR derives from an older man with COVID-19, enrolled during active disease. The sequence is built from TRBV11-3 and TRBJ1-4; TRBD1 is perhaps the D gene, given 5 matching bases. The sample comprised peripheral blood. The CDR3 sequence is CASSPPGGLNEKLFF. The base sequence is TGTGCCAGCAGCCCCCCGGGGGGTCTTAATGAAAAACTGTTTTTT.